The text below deals with one TCR beta chain. The data stem from a study of blood T cell repertoires in COVID-19. The assay was immunoSEQ multiplex PCR, and TCRdb's table has in-frame clones only and misses some. The profile shows tens of thousands of clones, around 79% of them singletons. This sequence originates from a man older than 75 with acute or convalescent COVID-19. Material for sequencing was peripheral blood.

The CDR3 here is CASSLVSNTGELFF. The DNA of the CDR3 is TGTGCCAGCAGCTTAGTCTCGAACACCGGGGAGCTGTTTTTT. The rearrangement links TRBV7-2 to TRBJ2-2; D not resolved. V was cut by 1 base and J by 0 bases, with 3 bases left in between. CDR1 and CDR2 from the germline V gene are SGHTA and FQGNSA. The CDR3 sequence is 14 residues long.